The clone carrying this TCR beta chain was detected many times. This sample is part of a study of T cells in Graves' hyperthyroidism and ophthalmopathy. Study-level information: Blood from the periphery was taken at initial diagnosis, before any treatment.

Hyperthyroidism patients were newly diagnosed, had disease duration under 2 months, and were aged 18 to 65 years. Fresh peripheral blood, 10 ml, yielded the PBMCs. Researchers amplified the TCR beta CDR3 regions from RNA transcripts. With the HTBI primer set, the TCR CDR3 went through a first round of RT-PCR. TCRdb fed the multiplex PCR reads into MiXCR, producing one record per CDR3 protein. The sample contains about 550,000 distinct CDR3 sequences, less than 25% of which appear only once. The CDR3 runs 13 residues. Trimming stripped 3 bases from V and 6 bases from J, with 9 bases between. Looked up from germline, CDR1 is SGHRS and CDR2 is YFSETQ.

Sample: blood. This chain uses TRBV5-1 with TRBJ2-2; D remains ambiguous. This TCR was recovered from a man aged 18 to 29 with Graves' hyperthyroidism. As DNA, the CDR3 is TGCGCCAGCAGCTCTCCAGGATCCGGGGAGCTGTTTTTT. Its translation: CASSSPGSGELFF.